This record concerns one TCR beta chain sequence. Some clones are missing from TCRdb's copy, which holds only in-frame ones; the method was immunoSEQ multiplex PCR. The table includes some 100,000 clones, 84% detected once. The sample comes from a study of blood T cell repertoires in COVID-19. Across the whole study: Sites in the United States, Italy and Spain provided acute and convalescent COVID-19 samples. In each case, the material was cDNA or gDNA derived from T cells, B-cell-depleted T cells, or PBMCs.

This CDR3 is 14 amino acids long. V shed 2 bases and J shed 3 bases, with 10 bases lying between them. Germline CDR1 SGHVS, CDR2 FQNEAQ. Sequenced: peripheral blood. The V call is TRBV7-8, the J call TRBJ1-1; no clear D gene. The source is a woman of 80 years or more with active or convalescent COVID-19. CDR3 DNA: TGTGCCAGCAGCTTAAAGTCAGGCTACACTGAAGCTTTCTTT. Protein sequence: CASSLKSGYTEAFF.